The sequence of this TCR beta chain was determined in a study of shared clonotypes between healthy human individuals. The CDR3 covers 13 residues. Trimming took 6 bases from V and 4 from J, leaving 12 bases between them. Germline V gene data show CDR1 as MDHEN and CDR2 as SYDVKM. Everyone who donated was a Caucasian adult who lived in Nashville, Tennessee. With regard to this clone: Its antigen is undetermined.

Broader study findings: Clonotype sharing across a handful of donors was observed for around 5% of naive CD4 clonotypes. The four-donor shared clonotypes exceeded non-shared clonotypes in generation probability, with non-shared ones scoring lower.

At a deep level, the assay was run. Sequenced by immunoSEQ multiplex PCR; TCRdb stores in-frame clones only, minus some. The data contain roughly 2,300,000 clones, about 90% of them singletons. The genes are TRBV28 and TRBJ1-1; TRBD1 might be the D (5 bases). Source material: naive CD4+ T cells from PBMCs. Subset described: CD45RA+ positively selected. The sequence was obtained from a man younger than 30 in good health. Some clones in this sample may be carry-over from other donors' samples. The CDR3 is CASSPSGFTEAFF. The CDR3 DNA reads TGTGCCAGCAGCCCCTCAGGGTTCACTGAAGCTTTCTTT.